These 22 T cell receptor beta chains came from one sample sequenced in a study of CD8 T cells in Susac syndrome. Reverse transcription of roughly 0.45 to 1 ug RNA used random hexamers. TCRdb passed the immunoSEQ multiplex PCR reads through MiXCR, listing each CDR3 protein once. The sample shows 250,000 to 300,000 distinct CDR3 sequences, 70% to 90% of them seen only once. The sample was CD8+ T cells from PBMCs. The receptors originated from a human donor with multiple sclerosis.

V usage is TRBV29-1 and J usage is TRBJ2-3; no clear D gene. V was clipped by 5 bases and J by 0 bases, with 3 bases between them. The V gene's germline CDR1 is SQVTM and CDR2 ANQGSEA. This CDR3 is built from 11 residues. CDR3 residues: CSVFSTDTQYF. The CDR3 DNA follows: TGCAGCGTTTTTAGCACAGATACGCAGTATTTT.

This clonotype was seen just once. The junction differs from germline at one of its ends, possibly a read error. This chain links TRBV27 with TRBJ2-7, with D hard to call. The CDR3 is made up of 14 amino acids. Germline CDR1 MNHEY, CDR2 SMNVEV (reference sequence). This CDR3 is CASSVSRSSYEQYF. CDR3 nucleotides: TGTGCCAGCAGTGTATCCCGGAGCTCCTACGAGCAGTACTTC.

The CDR3 nucleotides read TGTGCCAGCAGCTTGGAGGGAGGCCAAGATACGCAGTATTTT. Translating gives CASSLEGGQDTQYF. The rearrangement uses TRBV5-6 and TRBJ2-3; TRBD2 is a possible D gene (6 bases). Germline assignment: CDR1 SGHDT and CDR2 YYEEEE. This CDR3 region has 14 residues. Trimming cost V 0 bases and J 5 bases, with 10 bases left between them.

This clonotype was recorded only once. The rearrangement joins TRBV12-3 or TRBV12-4 to TRBJ2-7, with TRBD1 as a possible D gene (6 bases). This CDR3 region has 12 residues. The V end was cut by 7 bases, the J end by 6 bases, with 13 bases between. The CDR3 loop reads CASTSGTLEQYF. CDR3 nucleotide sequence: TGTGCCAGCACCTCGGGGACACTCGAGCAGTACTTC.

This clonotype was detected a few times. The V and J genes are TRBV28 and TRBJ2-7, with 10 bases lining up with TRBD1. V was pared by 2 bases and J by 7 bases, with 5 bases of the junction left unmatched. Germline CDR1 MDHEN, CDR2 SYDVKM. This CDR3 region has 14 residues. The CDR3, as DNA: TGTGCCAGCAGTTTAAGTGGGACAGGGGAAGAGCAGTACTTC. Encoded protein: CASSLSGTGEEQYF. Based on the CDR3 plus reference TRBV28 and TRBJ2-7, the full variable domain is DVKVTQSSRYLVKRTGEKVFLECVQDMDHENMFWYRQDPGLGLRLIYFSYDVKMKEKGDIPEGYSVSREKKERFSLILESASTNQTSMYLCASSLSGTGEEQYFGPGTRLTVT.

This chain uses TRBV9 with TRBJ2-3, with 7 bases identical to TRBD1. This CDR3 has 16 amino acids. From germline, CDR1 is SGDLS and CDR2 YYNGEE. With 6 bases clipped from V and 2 bases from J, the junction kept 12 bases outside the gene matches. The CDR3 reads CASTPRQGWATDTQYF. CDR3 sequence (DNA): TGTGCCAGCACCCCCAGACAGGGATGGGCCACAGATACGCAGTATTTT.

The chain is built from TRBV28 and TRBJ2-7; maybe TRBD2 (5 bases). The CDR3 consists of 14 residues. Trimming stripped 6 bases from V and 6 bases from J, with 18 bases between. Germline lookup yields CDR1 MDHEN and CDR2 SYDVKM. The CDR3 DNA reads TGTGCCAGCAGCCGGGCTCGGGGTCATGGCGAGCAGTACTTC. It encodes CASSRARGHGEQYF.

The V gene is TRBV5-5, the J gene TRBJ2-1; 7 nucleotides align to TRBD2. The junction had 6 bases not matched to a gene; V was cut back by 0 bases and J by 9 bases. The CDR3 has 14 amino acids. Germline V gene lookup returns CDR1 SGHKS and CDR2 YYEKEE (reference sequence). CDR3 nucleotide sequence: TGTGCCAGCAGCTTGGCAGGGACTAACCTTGAGCAGTTCTTC. This encodes CASSLAGTNLEQFF.

J is TRBJ1-1 and V is TRBV5-5; 9 nucleotides line up with TRBD1. Germline V lookup: CDR1 SGHKS, CDR2 YYEKEE (reference sequence). V gave up 2 bases and J gave up 5 bases; unmatched junction bases: 4. The length of the CDR3 is 14 residues. In DNA form, the CDR3 reads TGTGCCAGCAGCTTCCGGGACAGGGTTACTGAAGCTTTCTTT. This encodes CASSFRDRVTEAFF.

The chain combines TRBV5-5 with TRBJ1-2; tentative D call: TRBD1 (5 bases). The CDR3 length is 15 residues. V was trimmed by 4 bases and J by 5 bases, leaving 18 bases between them. Germline loops: CDR1 SGHKS, CDR2 YYEKEE (reference sequence). The CDR3 DNA sequence: TGTGCCAGCAGCCCCGACAGCGAACTAAGTTATGGCTACACCTTC. It specifies CASSPDSELSYGYTF.

V gene TRBV5-5 combines with J gene TRBJ2-1; 8 nucleotides align to TRBD1. The V gene end was trimmed by 4 bases and the J gene end by 9 bases; junction bases not matched to a gene: 12. This CDR3 has 15 residues. The germline V gene encodes CDR1 SGHKS and CDR2 YYEKEE (reference sequence). Here the CDR3 DNA reads TGTGCCAGCAGCCGGAGGACAGGGTCCGTTTTTGAGCAGTTCTTC. This sequence encodes CASSRRTGSVFEQFF. Looking up the rest from reference TRBV5-5 and TRBJ2-1 gives the full variable domain: DAGVTQSPTHLIKTRGQQVTLRCSPISGHKSVSWYQQVLGQGPQFIFQYYEKEERGRGNFPDRFSARQFPNYSSELNVNALLLGDSALYLCASSRRTGSVFEQFFGPGTRLTVL.

A single count supports this clonotype. V usage is TRBV5-4 and J usage is TRBJ2-3; possible D gene TRBD2, 5 bases. Germline loops: CDR1 SGHNT, CDR2 YYREEE (reference sequence). The CDR3 extends over 16 amino acids. Trimming removed 4 bases from V and 1 base from J, with 16 bases in between. The CDR3 bases are TGTGCCAGCAGCCCGGCCGAGGGTTACCGCACAGATACGCAGTATTTT. This encodes CASSPAEGYRTDTQYF.

The rearrangement joins TRBV12-3 or TRBV12-4 to TRBJ2-7; 7 bases fit TRBD2. The CDR3 has 17 amino acids. V lost 5 bases and J lost 5; bases outside the gene matches: 18. The CDR3 is CASSPNAWGGSHHEQYF. CDR3 coding DNA: TGTGCCAGCAGTCCGAATGCATGGGGCGGGAGTCATCACGAGCAGTACTTC.

This chain uses TRBV5-1 with TRBJ2-7, with D unclear. Germline CDR1 and CDR2: SGHRS and YFSETQ. This CDR3 contains 14 residues. Trimming pared 5 bases from V and 7 bases from J, leaving 19 bases between. CDR3 amino acids: CASSPGLVSEEQYF. CDR3 nucleotides: TGCGCCAGCAGTCCGGGCCTCGTATCTGAGGAGCAGTACTTC.

This clonotype appeared once. The chain links TRBV7-6 to TRBJ2-7, with D possibly being TRBD2 (6 bases). CDR3 length: 15 residues. CDR1 is SGHVS, CDR2 FNYEAQ, per germline. Trimming shortened V by 5 bases and J by 2 bases, and 16 bases separated the two germline ends. CDR3 amino acids: CASSLGTQRTYEQYF. In nucleotides, the CDR3 is TGTGCCAGCAGCCTAGGGACTCAGAGAACCTACGAGCAGTACTTC.

V usage is TRBV19 and J usage is TRBJ2-3; TRBD1 or TRBD2 may be the D gene (6 bases each). V gave up 4 bases and J gave up 3 bases, with 11 bases separating them. The germline gives CDR1 LNHDA, CDR2 SQIVND (reference sequence). This CDR3 contains 14 residues. The CDR3 is CASSKGGLTDTQYF. The DNA for the CDR3 is TGTGCCAGTAGTAAAGGGGGACTTACAGATACGCAGTATTTT.

The chain employs TRBV29-1 and TRBJ2-7, with TRBD1 as a possible D gene (6 bases). The V end lost 0 bases, the J end lost 1 base, and 13 bases lay between the germline ends. The germline gives CDR1 SQVTM, CDR2 ANQGSEA. The length of the CDR3 is 15 residues. In nucleotides, the CDR3 is TGCAGCGTTGAAGATCCTTGGACAGAGTCCTACGAGCAGTACTTC. Its translation is CSVEDPWTESYEQYF.

The CDR3 nucleotides are TGCGCCAGCTCCGGCTCTGGGACTAGCCGGAAAATCCTCACAGATACGCAGTATTTT. It specifies CASSGSGTSRKILTDTQYF. The chain carries TRBV4-1 and TRBJ2-3; 9 bases line up with TRBD2. This CDR3 is 19 amino acids long. Unmatched junction bases numbered 20, after V lost 8 bases and J lost 2 bases. CDR1 MGHRA and CDR2 YSYEKL come from the germline V gene.

Only a few counts were recorded for this clonotype. This chain uses TRBV27 with TRBJ2-7; 10 nucleotides align to TRBD1. The germline gives CDR1 MNHEY, CDR2 SMNVEV (reference sequence). The CDR3 has 15 residues. V lost 7 bases and J lost 3; bases outside the gene matches: 9. The CDR3 DNA reads as TGTGCCAGCAACCCTAGGGGGACAGGGGTCTACGAGCAGTACTTC. It is translated as CASNPRGTGVYEQYF.

This clonotype was seen just once. This sequence joins TRBV5-1 and TRBJ1-2; 9 bases agree with TRBD1. The CDR3 length is 16 residues. CDR1 and CDR2 from the germline V gene are SGHRS and YFSETQ. The junction had 10 bases not matched to a gene; V was cut back by 4 bases and J by 3 bases. The CDR3 nucleotides read TGCGCCAGCAGCCTGCGGGACAGGGATAGAGACTATGGCTACACCTTC. Amino acid sequence: CASSLRDRDRDYGYTF.

This rearrangement joins TRBV28 to TRBJ1-5; the match to TRBD1 covers 7 bases. Unmatched junction bases numbered 16, after V lost 2 bases and J lost 3 bases. The CDR3 spans 19 residues. Germline lookup yields CDR1 MDHEN and CDR2 SYDVKM. In nucleotides, the CDR3 is TGTGCCAGCAGTTTACCCCAAGGGGGCAGGGCCCCTCTCAATCAGCCCCAGCATTTT. Translated, it gives CASSLPQGGRAPLNQPQHF.

The table lists this clonotype with many counts. The rearrangement links TRBV5-4 to TRBJ2-7, with D uncertain. CDR1 and CDR2 (germline): SGHNT, YYREEE (reference sequence). V was pared by 0 bases and J by 3 bases, with 7 bases between. The CDR3 is 13 amino acids. The CDR3 protein is CASSLGGGYEQYF. The CDR3 DNA is TGTGCCAGCAGCTTGGGAGGTGGCTACGAGCAGTACTTC.